This TCR beta chain was captured by sequencing in a study of blood T cells in healthy people across ages. Isolation per sample recovered at least 7 million PBMCs. This clonotype was seen many times. Primers used in a second PCR of about 6 to 11 cycles were a sample-barcoded 5' primer and a J-beta primer mix. Template switching added a 12-random-nucleotide identifier to every cDNA molecule. TCRdb recomputed calls from the 5' RACE reads with MiXCR, one row per CDR3 protein. The repertoire has some 710,000 distinct CDR3 sequences, 20% to 25% of them found once; the top ten carry 22%. V lost 3 bases, J lost 7 bases, and 22 bases lay in between. Germline V gene lookup returns CDR1 MGHRA and CDR2 YSYEKL. The CDR3 has 17 residues.

The sequenced sample consisted of blood. This rearrangement joins TRBV4-1 to TRBJ2-1, with D perhaps TRBD1 (5 bases). The TCR comes from a man between 65 and 80 years old in good health. CDR3 sequence (DNA): TGCGCCAGCAGCCAGTTGACAGTTCGAAAAGGTGGAAATGAGCAGTTCTTC. Translating it yields CASSQLTVRKGGNEQFF.